The 16 T cell receptor beta chains below come from one sample, sequenced in a study of OX40 agonist ivuxolimab in advanced cancers. Clones were read by immunoSEQ multiplex PCR, and TCRdb kept only the in-frame ones, dropping some. The sample carries under 90,000 clones, 84% recorded once. The material was CD4+ or CD8+ T cells sorted from blood, obtained in a trial of the OX40 agonist ivuxolimab. These receptors all stem from an adult with an advanced solid tumor such as melanoma, head and neck, liver or kidney cancer.

This sequence joins TRBV7-7 and TRBJ2-5, with D possibly matching TRBD1 (8 bases). CDR3 size: 16 residues. Germline V gene data show CDR1 as SSHAT and CDR2 as FNYEAQ (reference sequence). The ends were cut back, 5 bases at V and 6 bases at J, with 22 bases in the middle. Here the CDR3 reads CASSPPGQGGAKTQYF. The CDR3 DNA follows: TGTGCCAGCAGCCCACCCGGACAGGGAGGGGCGAAGACCCAGTACTTC.

The chain is built from TRBV14 and TRBJ1-1; 7 bases agree with TRBD1. Germline CDR1 and CDR2: SGHDN and FVKESK. The CDR3 totals 14 residues. Trimming cost V 3 bases and J 1 base; bases outside gene matches: 2. This chain's CDR3 is CASSHRGWNTEAFF. The CDR3 nucleotides read TGTGCCAGCAGCCACAGGGGGTGGAACACTGAAGCTTTCTTT.

The genes are TRBV29-1 and TRBJ2-5; TRBD1 is a possible D gene (6 bases). This CDR3 is built from 13 residues. Germline V gene sequence: CDR1 SQVTM, CDR2 ANQGSEA. Trimming took off 6 bases at V and 5 bases at J, with 16 bases between the two ends. CDR3 amino acids: CSVHGQYGETQYF. CDR3 DNA sequence: TGCAGCGTCCACGGACAGTACGGGGAGACCCAGTACTTC.

The chain employs TRBV28 and TRBJ2-7; D is undetermined. Germline V gene lookup returns CDR1 MDHEN and CDR2 SYDVKM. The CDR3 extends over 13 amino acids. V was clipped by 2 bases and J by 2 bases, with 7 bases between them. The CDR3 loop is CASSLKVPYEQYF. CDR3 coding DNA: TGTGCCAGCAGTTTAAAGGTCCCCTACGAGCAGTACTTC.

This clone was detected once. The CDR3 region has the DNA TGTGCCATCAGTGAGGACAGGGTAGGGCCCGGGGAGCTGTTTTTT. Translation gives CAISEDRVGPGELFF. V gene TRBV10-3 combines with J gene TRBJ2-2; the match to TRBD1 covers 7 bases. Trimming removed 2 bases from V and 6 bases from J; junction bases left unmatched: 6. The CDR3 is 15 residues long. Germline V gene lookup returns CDR1 ENHRY and CDR2 SYGVKD.

The genes are TRBV7-2 and TRBJ2-7; 7 bases are a match to TRBD1. V dropped 1 base and J dropped 0; count of bases not matched to a gene: 3. In germline, CDR1 is SGHTA, CDR2 FQGNSA. The CDR3 extends over 15 amino acids. The CDR3 spells CASSLERQGSYEQYF. The DNA of the CDR3 is TGTGCCAGCAGCTTAGAAAGACAGGGCTCCTACGAGCAGTACTTC.

This clone was seen just once. V and J are TRBV9 and TRBJ2-1; 9 positions agree with TRBD2. Per the germline V gene, CDR1 is SGDLS and CDR2 is YYNGEE. The CDR3 contains 15 residues. The J segment lost 2 bases and the V segment lost 6 bases, leaving 6 bases of the junction unmatched. The CDR3 sequence is CASTPTSGPYNEQFF. The CDR3 nucleotides read TGTGCCAGCACCCCAACTAGCGGGCCCTACAATGAGCAGTTCTTC.

The chain is built from TRBV5-1 and TRBJ2-1; 9 bases match TRBD2. Germline V gene data show CDR1 as SGHRS and CDR2 as YFSETQ. Trimming took 4 bases from V and 7 from J; bases not matched to a gene: 9. The CDR3 is 15 residues long. The CDR3 sequence: CASSGWGGGENEQFF. The CDR3 DNA is TGCGCCAGCAGCGGTTGGGGCGGGGGGGAGAATGAGCAGTTCTTC. Using reference TRBV5-1 and TRBJ2-1 for the parts outside the CDR3, the full variable domain is KAGVTQTPRYLIKTRGQQVTLSCSPISGHRSVSWYQQTPGQGLQFLFEYFSETQRNKGNFPGRFSGRQFSNSRSEMNVSTLELGDSALYLCASSGWGGGENEQFFGPGTRLTVL.

The chain uses TRBV30 and TRBJ2-2, with 7 nucleotides matching TRBD1. From germline, CDR1 is GTSNPN and CDR2 SVGIG (reference sequence). Trimming at V came to 4 bases and at J to 7 bases, leaving 6 bases not matched to a gene. CDR3 length: 13 amino acids. The CDR3 DNA follows: TGTGCCTGGACCCGACAGGGCTTCGGGGAGCTGTTTTTT. It encodes CAWTRQGFGELFF.

This chain uses TRBV7-6 with TRBJ2-7, with 7 nucleotides matching TRBD1. Germline assignment: CDR1 SGHVS and CDR2 FNYEAQ. J lost 0 bases, V lost 6 bases, and 8 bases had no gene match. This CDR3 has 15 residues. For the CDR3, the DNA is TGTGCCAGCAGTCTTCTGGGGACAGCCTCCTACGAGCAGTACTTC. Translation: CASSLLGTASYEQYF.

This chain uses TRBV28 with TRBJ1-5; TRBD1 matches 8 bases. The CDR3 contains 15 residues. Trimming at V came to 4 bases and at J to 6 bases, leaving 8 bases not matched to a gene. Germline CDR1 is MDHEN and CDR2 is SYDVKM. The CDR3 sequence: CASSSTTGAGQPQHF. Here the CDR3 DNA reads TGTGCCAGCAGTTCTACGACAGGGGCGGGTCAGCCCCAGCATTTT.

This clone was found a few times. The J gene is TRBJ1-4, the V gene TRBV6-1; 11 bases are a match to TRBD1. J gave up 7 bases and V 6 bases, and 7 bases lay outside the gene matches. The germline V gene encodes CDR1 MNHNS and CDR2 SASEGT. CDR3 length: 15 amino acids. In nucleotides, the CDR3 is TGTGCCAGCAGCACCGGAGGACAGGGGGCTGAAAAACTGTTTTTT. Translating gives CASSTGGQGAEKLFF.

The chain links TRBV7-9 to TRBJ1-2; D is uncertain. The V end lost 6 bases, the J end lost 8 bases, and 13 bases lay between the germline ends. There are 12 residues in the CDR3. Looked up from germline, CDR1 is SEHNR and CDR2 is FQNEAQ (reference sequence). The CDR3 DNA follows: TGTGCCAGCAGTTCAGACTTGGAGGGCTACACCTTC. It specifies CASSSDLEGYTF.

The chain joins TRBV5-8 to TRBJ1-4, with TRBD1 matching 8 bases. Trimming at V came to 3 bases and at J to 10 bases, leaving 5 bases not matched to a gene. CDR3 size: 13 residues. Germline lookup yields CDR1 SGHTS and CDR2 YDEGEE. The CDR3 loop is CASSSGQGRKLFF. Written as DNA, the CDR3 is TGTGCCAGCAGCTCTGGACAGGGACGAAAACTGTTTTTT.

In DNA, the CDR3 is TGCGCCAGCAGCACGGGACAGAAATTTTACGAGCAGTACTTC. Residues: CASSTGQKFYEQYF. The chain has TRBV5-1 and TRBJ2-7; TRBD1 matches at 7 bases. J gave up 4 bases and V 4 bases, and 8 bases lay outside the gene matches. Germline CDR1 reads SGHRS; CDR2 reads YFSETQ. This CDR3 spans 14 amino acids.

The V gene is TRBV11-2, the J gene TRBJ1-2; D is perhaps TRBD1 (6 bases). The CDR3 sequence is 15 residues long. Germline CDR1 SGHAT, CDR2 FQNNGV. V lost 1 base, J lost 3 bases, and 12 bases lay in between. CDR3 region: CASSLGPTGYYGYTF. The CDR3 DNA reads TGTGCCAGCAGCTTAGGCCCTACAGGGTACTATGGCTACACCTTC.